A single TCR beta chain is shown here with its context. Newly diagnosed hyperthyroidism patients aged 18 to 65 years had disease lasting under 2 months. The source material, RNA transcripts, was used to amplify TCR beta CDR3 regions. An initial round of RT-PCR targeting the TCR CDR3 relied on the HTBI primer set. TCRdb used MiXCR to reprocess the multiplex PCR reads, holding one entry per CDR3 protein. The sample lists 350,000 or so distinct CDR3 sequences; 18% were seen once. The CDR3 is made up of 14 amino acids. Germline lookup yields CDR1 LNHDA and CDR2 SQIVND (reference sequence). With V trimmed by 4 bases and J by 7 bases, 6 bases remained unmatched. This sample stems from a study of T cells in Graves' hyperthyroidism and ophthalmopathy.

The sequence derives from a woman aged 50 to 65 with Graves' hyperthyroidism. Sample: blood. The chain is built from TRBV19 and TRBJ2-2; 7 nucleotides match TRBD1. Here the CDR3 DNA reads TGTGCCAGTAGTAGACAGGGCTGGAACGGGGAGCTGTTTTTT. Encoded protein: CASSRQGWNGELFF.